One sample yielded the 25 T cell receptor beta chains listed below, sequenced in a study of cytomegalovirus exposure and HLA in healthy donors. The PCR had 60 Vbeta and 13 Jbeta primers. Assay used: immunoSEQ multiplex PCR; TCRdb lists only in-frame clones, some missing. The profile covers around 150,000 clones, with about 74% appearing a single time and about 3% taken by the ten largest. Sequencing input: PBMCs. The receptor source for this set is a male donor in good health and CMV-seronegative.

The DNA of the CDR3 is TGTGCCAGCATCCTTCAAAGGACAGCCTACAATGAGCAGTTCTTC. Translation: CASILQRTAYNEQFF. This chain connects TRBV2 to TRBJ2-1; D is possibly TRBD1 (6 bases). CDR3 length: 15 amino acids. With 7 bases removed from V and 2 bases from J, the gap between germline ends came to 15 bases. The V gene's germline CDR1 is SNHLY and CDR2 FYNNEI.

This clone was counted only a few times. The CDR3 DNA reads as TGTGCCAGCAGCATACCACACGGGGGGTGGGAAGAGACCCAGTACTTC. Translation: CASSIPHGGWEETQYF. This chain connects TRBV7-2 to TRBJ2-5, with 7 bases fitting TRBD2. V trimming: 5 bases; J trimming: 3 bases; junction bases outside the gene matches: 12. CDR1 is SGHTA, CDR2 FQGNSA, per germline. The CDR3 is 16 residues long. The full variable domain, its missing parts supplied by reference TRBV7-2 and TRBJ2-5, is GAGVSQSPSNKVTEKGKDVELRCDPISGHTALYWYRQSLGQGLEFLIYFQGNSAPDKSGLPSDRFSAERTGGSVSTLTIQRTQQEDSAVYLCASSIPHGGWEETQYFGPGTRLLVL.

This chain links TRBV28 with TRBJ1-5, with D tentatively TRBD1 (6 bases). Germline assignment: CDR1 MDHEN and CDR2 SYDVKM. V lost 2 bases, J lost 4 bases, and 15 bases lay in between. The CDR3 contains 16 residues. The CDR3 nucleotides read TGTGCCAGCAGTTTAAGGTGGCGGGGGCAGAATCAGCCCCAGCATTTT. This gives the protein CASSLRWRGQNQPQHF.

CDR3 DNA: TGTGCCAGCAGCTCATTGGCCCGGGGGTATAGGTCCTACAATGAGCAGTTCTTC. This gives the protein CASSSLARGYRSYNEQFF. The rearrangement links TRBV7-9 to TRBJ2-1, with D perhaps matching TRBD2 (6 bases). The V and J ends lost 4 bases and 1 base respectively, with 20 bases between them. The germline CDR1 and CDR2 sequences are SEHNR and FQNEAQ (reference sequence). This CDR3 spans 18 amino acids.

The chain couples TRBV7-3 to TRBJ2-7; weak D call: TRBD2 (5 bases). V was trimmed by 5 bases and J by 0 bases, leaving 14 bases between them. CDR1 and CDR2 (germline): SGHTA, FQGTGA. The CDR3 runs to 15 residues. CDR3 nucleotide sequence: TGTGCCAGCAGCCTCGGAAGGGAGAGCTCCTACGAGCAGTACTTC. Its translation: CASSLGRESSYEQYF.

This clone was seen once. The chain links TRBV28 to TRBJ2-1, with TRBD2 as a possible D gene (6 bases). The germline gives CDR1 MDHEN, CDR2 SYDVKM. The CDR3 covers 16 residues. V gave up 7 bases and J gave up 6 bases, with 22 bases separating them. The CDR3 loop is CASNPASSWDSNEQFF. CDR3 sequence (DNA): TGTGCCAGCAACCCAGCCTCCTCCTGGGACTCCAATGAGCAGTTCTTC.

This clone was found once. This rearrangement joins TRBV27 to TRBJ1-1; D ambiguous. Trimming removed 4 bases at V and 0 bases at J, with 6 bases between. The length of the CDR3 is 13 residues. Looked up from germline, CDR1 is MNHEY and CDR2 is SMNVEV (reference sequence). CDR3: CASSYGLNTEAFF. The CDR3 DNA follows: TGTGCCAGCAGTTACGGGTTGAACACTGAAGCTTTCTTT.

The chain combines TRBV28 with TRBJ1-6; tentatively, D is TRBD1 (6 bases). The V gene lost 6 bases and the J gene lost 13 bases, with 13 bases spanning the gap. In germline, CDR1 is MDHEN, CDR2 SYDVKM. The CDR3 totals 12 residues. CDR3 nucleotides: TGTGCCAGCAGCCTCCAGGGGTTCCCCCTCCACTTT. Translated, it gives CASSLQGFPLHF.

This clone appeared a few times. The genes are TRBV5-1 and TRBJ1-5; no definite D call. V was trimmed by 2 bases and J by 6 bases, leaving 12 bases between them. The germline CDR1 and CDR2 sequences are SGHRS and YFSETQ. CDR3 length equals 14 residues. The CDR3 loop reads CASSLISGSQPQHF. Here the CDR3 DNA reads TGCGCCAGCAGCTTAATATCGGGATCTCAGCCCCAGCATTTT.

This clone is a singleton in its sample. This chain uses TRBV9 with TRBJ1-2, with D maybe TRBD1 (5 bases). The CDR3 has 13 residues. Deletions cut 4 bases from V and 7 bases from J, with 14 bases between. Germline V lookup: CDR1 SGDLS, CDR2 YYNGEE. CDR3: CASSPDKLGGYTF. In nucleotides, the CDR3 is TGTGCCAGCAGCCCGGACAAGCTGGGTGGCTACACCTTC. The entire variable domain, with the rest obtained from reference TRBV9 and TRBJ1-2, is as follows: DSGVTQTPKHLITATGQRVTLRCSPRSGDLSVYWYQQSLDQGLQFLIQYYNGEERAKGNILERFSAQQFPDLHSELNLSSLELGDSALYFCASSPDKLGGYTFGSGTRLTVV.

On this clone itself: Compared with germline, one end of the junction differs, possibly owing to a read error. V usage is TRBV28 and J usage is TRBJ2-7, with 8 bases matching TRBD2. Germline CDR1 reads MDHEN; CDR2 reads SYDVKM. The CDR3 is 15 residues long. DNA of the CDR3: TGTGCCGGCAGTCGCGGAGGCGGGAGGACCTACGAGCAGTACTTC. Translating it yields CAGSRGGGRTYEQYF.

The chain carries TRBV7-3 and TRBJ2-3; 7 bases agree with TRBD2. After removal of 4 bases from V and 4 bases from J, the junction contained 8 bases not matched to a gene. The CDR3 covers 15 residues. Germline lookup yields CDR1 SGHTA and CDR2 FQGTGA. The CDR3 region is CASSSPIAGADTQYF. The CDR3 region has the DNA TGTGCCAGCAGCTCCCCCATAGCGGGCGCAGATACGCAGTATTTT.

The rearrangement joins TRBV9 to TRBJ2-1, with TRBD2 identical over 7 bases. The CDR3 is 17 amino acids. J was trimmed by 0 bases and V by 2 bases; bases with no gene match: 8. Germline assignment: CDR1 SGDLS and CDR2 YYNGEE. The CDR3 nucleotides read TGTGCCAGCAGCGTGAATGCGGGGGAGAGCTCCTACAATGAGCAGTTCTTC. Its translation is CASSVNAGESSYNEQFF.

The chain has TRBV5-1 and TRBJ2-3, with 7 bases lining up with TRBD2. The CDR3 runs 16 residues. J gave up 2 bases and V 0 bases, and 6 bases lay outside the gene matches. The germline V gene encodes CDR1 SGHRS and CDR2 YFSETQ. The CDR3: CASSLAPSGNTDTQYF. The CDR3 bases are TGCGCCAGCAGCTTGGCGCCTAGCGGCAACACAGATACGCAGTATTTT. Filled out from reference TRBV5-1 and TRBJ2-3, the complete variable domain reads KAGVTQTPRYLIKTRGQQVTLSCSPISGHRSVSWYQQTPGQGLQFLFEYFSETQRNKGNFPGRFSGRQFSNSRSEMNVSTLELGDSALYLCASSLAPSGNTDTQYFGPGTRLTVL.

This chain links TRBV5-6 with TRBJ2-2; 10 nucleotides line up with TRBD1. Per germline, CDR1 SGHDT and CDR2 YYEEEE. Trimming at V came to 4 bases and at J to 5 bases, leaving 8 bases not matched to a gene. The CDR3 length is 16 residues. CDR3 residues: CASSQVLGQGTGELFF. For the CDR3, the DNA is TGTGCCAGCAGCCAGGTGTTGGGACAGGGGACCGGGGAGCTGTTTTTT.

The V call is TRBV9, the J call TRBJ2-7; TRBD1 agrees at 7 bases. The CDR3 is 13 residues long. Germline CDR1 is SGDLS and CDR2 is YYNGEE. V lost 4 bases, J lost 6 bases, and 7 bases stayed unmatched. The CDR3 DNA is TGTGCCAGCAGCCCCTGGACAGGAGCCGAGCAGTACTTC. It encodes CASSPWTGAEQYF.

This clone was found a few times. The chain has TRBV7-8 and TRBJ2-1, with 7 bases fitting TRBD2. V was pared by 5 bases and J by 5 bases, with 12 bases of the junction left unmatched. Germline V lookup: CDR1 SGHVS, CDR2 FQNEAQ. The CDR3 has 16 residues. CDR3 in DNA: TGTGCCAGCAGCCCCCGAAGTGCGGGAGTAAACAATGAGCAGTTCTTC. Translated, it gives CASSPRSAGVNNEQFF.

The V gene is TRBV5-1, the J gene TRBJ1-4; 11 bases are shared with TRBD1. The ends lost 0 bases at V and 8 bases at J; junction bases unmatched: 3. The CDR3 runs to 15 residues. CDR1 is SGHRS and CDR2 is YFSETQ in the germline V gene. Written as DNA, the CDR3 is TGCGCCAGCAGCTTGGGGACAGGGGGCCGGGAAAAACTGTTTTTT. This translates into CASSLGTGGREKLFF.

The chain carries TRBV28 and TRBJ2-7; 10 bases are a match to TRBD2. CDR1 MDHEN and CDR2 SYDVKM come from the germline V gene. The junction had 8 bases not matched to a gene; V was cut back by 3 bases and J by 6 bases. The CDR3 has 15 amino acids. The CDR3 DNA is TGTGCCAGCAGTTTGGCGGGGAGCGGGGGGGTCGAGCAGTACTTC. It yields the protein CASSLAGSGGVEQYF.

The chain is built from TRBV19 and TRBJ1-5; D perhaps matches TRBD1 (5 bases). CDR1 and CDR2 (germline): LNHDA, SQIVND (reference sequence). V lost 6 bases and J 3 bases, leaving 12 bases between the germline ends. CDR3 length equals 14 residues. The CDR3 region is CASRRQKNNQPQHF. The CDR3 bases are TGTGCCAGTAGACGACAGAAAAACAATCAGCCCCAGCATTTT.

Notes on this clone: One end of the junction varies from germline; a read error may be responsible. This chain uses TRBV7-7 with TRBJ2-7, with D perhaps matching TRBD1 (6 bases). CDR3 length: 15 residues. Germline V CDR1 and CDR2: SSHAT, FNYEAQ (reference sequence). In nucleotides, the CDR3 is TGTGCTAGCAGCCCGCGACCCGGGACACTTTACGAGCAGTACTTC. Amino acids: CASSPRPGTLYEQYF.

This clone was counted once. This chain uses TRBV18 with TRBJ2-2; the D is unclear. Germline V gives CDR1 KGHSH, CDR2 LQKENI. V gave up 3 bases and J gave up 2 bases, with 4 bases separating them. There are 13 residues in the CDR3. The CDR3 region has the DNA TGTGCCAGCTCACCCTTTAACACCGGGGAGCTGTTTTTT. Amino acids: CASSPFNTGELFF. Supplemented by reference TRBV18 and TRBJ2-2, the full variable domain reads NAGVMQNPRHLVRRRGQEARLRCSPMKGHSHVYWYRQLPEEGLKFMVYLQKENIIDESGMPKERFSAEFPKEGPSILRIQQVVRGDSAAYFCASSPFNTGELFFGEGSRLTVL.

V is TRBV28 and J is TRBJ2-3; D possibly corresponds to TRBD2 (5 bases). The germline gives CDR1 MDHEN, CDR2 SYDVKM. The V gene lost 8 bases and the J gene lost 2 bases, with 8 bases spanning the gap. This CDR3 has 12 residues. The CDR3 loop reads CASRRFTDTQYF. CDR3 sequence (DNA): TGTGCCAGCCGGAGGTTCACAGATACGCAGTATTTT.

The chain recombines TRBV4-1 with TRBJ2-5, with D perhaps TRBD1 (6 bases). The V end was cut by 1 base, the J end by 2 bases, with 11 bases between. The CDR3 contains 15 residues. Per the germline V gene, CDR1 is MGHRA and CDR2 is YSYEKL. CDR3 nucleotides: TGCGCCAGCAGCCAAGTGACAGGCTTACAAGAGACCCAGTACTTC. Translation gives CASSQVTGLQETQYF.

The chain has TRBV27 and TRBJ1-1; D unclear. The CDR3 runs to 14 residues. V was shortened by 3 bases and J by 10 bases, with 18 bases between the two germline ends. Looked up from germline, CDR1 is MNHEY and CDR2 is SMNVEV (reference sequence). The CDR3 loop is CASSFSGSVAGAFF. The CDR3 DNA follows: TGTGCCAGCAGTTTTTCGGGGAGCGTCGCTGGAGCTTTCTTT.